A selection of T cell receptor beta chains follows, all from one sample in a study of a mutant IDH1 vaccine in newly diagnosed glioma. These receptors have no identified antigens. Libraries were prepared by immunoSEQ multiplex PCR; TCRdb keeps only in-frame clonotypes and omits some of them. The sample contains some 87,000 clones, 75% to 90% of which appear only once. Specimen: PBMCs, collected from a glioma patient whose treatment included an IDH1 peptide vaccine. The receptors originated from a man aged 35-49 years with glioma. The CDR3 runs from the conserved cysteine through the conserved F or W. D genes are given only for firm matches. A row's size may be missing; if present it is once, few, many or a size class.

once	TRBD2	TRBV5-6	TRBJ2-3	TGTGCCAGCAGTTTTGCTGGGAGGGCCATAGATACGCAGTATTTT	CASSFAGRAIDTQYF
-	TRBD2	TRBV27	TRBJ2-5	TGTGCCAGCAGTCCTTGGTTGACTAGCGGGGTTGAGACCCAGTACTTC	CASSPWLTSGVETQYF
-	-	TRBV29-1	TRBJ2-5	TGCAGCGCCCTCCGGGACCCTAAAGAGACCCAGTACTTC	CSALRDPKETQYF
-	-	TRBV5-1	TRBJ2-2	TGCGCCAGCAGCGGGGGTTCCGGGGAGCTGTTTTTT	CASSGGSGELFF
-	-	TRBV30	TRBJ2-5	TGTGCCTGGAGTGTCCGGGACGGGTTTTTTAGGGGCCAAGAGACCCAGTACTTC	CAWSVRDGFFRGQETQYF
-	-	TRBV5-6	TRBJ2-2	TGTGCCAGCAGCCTGGGAGGCGGGGAGCTGTTTTTT	CASSLGGGELFF
-	TRBD1	TRBV2	TRBJ1-5	TGTGCCAGCAGCGGGGACAGGGGATCCCAGCCCCAGCATTTT	CASSGDRGSQPQHF
-	-	TRBV6-5	TRBJ1-1	TGTGCCAGCAGTCGCACGGCCTACACTGAAGCTTTCTTT	CASSRTAYTEAFF
-	TRBD2	TRBV7-2	TRBJ2-1	TGTGCCAGCAGCTCCAAAGGGCTAGCGGGAGGACCCTTACGGAATGAGCAGTTCTTC	CASSSKGLAGGPLRNEQFF
medium-sized	-	TRBV20-1	TRBJ1-1	TGCAGTGCCCGAGAGGCCACTGAAGCTTTCTTT	CSAREATEAFF
-	TRBD1	TRBV10-3	TRBJ1-5	TGTGCCATCAGTGAAGGGACAGGGATAAATCAGCCCCAGCATTTT	CAISEGTGINQPQHF
few	-	TRBV7-2	TRBJ1-6	TGTGCCAGCAGCTTAAGCCCGGATAATTCACCCCTCCACTTT	CASSLSPDNSPLHF
-	-	TRBV30	TRBJ1-5	TGTGCCTCGCGAGGGGCCGATCAGCCCCAGCATTTT	CASRGADQPQHF
-	TRBD2	TRBV5-1	TRBJ2-1	TGCGCCAGCAGCTTTTCCCCTAGCGGGGGGGCCTCTGAGCAGTTCTTC	CASSFSPSGGASEQFF
-	-	TRBV7-2	TRBJ1-2	TGTGCCAGCAGCTTAGCGGGACCCTATGGCTACACCTTC	CASSLAGPYGYTF
-	-	TRBV5-1	TRBJ1-5	TGCGCCAGCAGCCAGTGGGGGGGTCAGCCCCAGCATTTT	CASSQWGGQPQHF
-	-	TRBV4-1	TRBJ2-1	TGCGCCAGCAGCCGCCTACAGGGCCTTTCTTCCTACAATGAGCAGTTCTTC	CASSRLQGLSSYNEQFF
once	TRBD2	TRBV5-1	TRBJ2-3	TGCGCCAGCAGCTTGGGTAGCGGGGGAGCCACTAGCACAGATACGCAGTATTTT	CASSLGSGGATSTDTQYF
-	TRBD2	TRBV6-4	TRBJ2-2	TGTGCCAGCAGTGCACTAGCGGGGGCCACGAACACCGGGGAGCTGTTTTTT	CASSALAGATNTGELFF
-	-	TRBV19	TRBJ1-2	TGTGCCAGTACCAGGTCGGGCGACCCCGGTCGTGGATATGGCTACACCTTC	CASTRSGDPGRGYGYTF
-	TRBD2	TRBV9	TRBJ2-7	TGTGCCAGCAGCGTGACTAGCGGGATCCTCTACGAGCAGTACTTC	CASSVTSGILYEQYF
-	TRBD2	TRBV30	TRBJ2-2	TGTGCCTGGCTGACTAGCGGCAACACCGGGGAGCTGTTTTTT	CAWLTSGNTGELFF
-	-	TRBV15	TRBJ2-5	TGTGCCACGCGGGCAGGGCAAGACCAAGAGACCCAGTACTTC	CATRAGQDQETQYF
-	-	TRBV21-1	TRBJ1-1	TGTGCCAGCAGCAGAGCGGCCTCGGCCACTGAAGCTTTCTTT	CASSRAASATEAFF
-	-	TRBV11-2	TRBJ1-2	TGTGCCAGCAGCTCAGCCCGGAGTGGGGTCGGTGGCTACACCTTC	CASSSARSGVGGYTF
-	TRBD2	TRBV11-2	TRBJ2-3	TGTGCCAGCAGCTTAGGTCTAGCGGCGGGGGATACGCAGTATTTT	CASSLGLAAGDTQYF
-	-	TRBV9	TRBJ2-7	TGTGCCAGCAGCGTAGCTAGCGCTAGCTCCTACGAGCAGTACTTC	CASSVASASSYEQYF
-	TRBD1	TRBV7-2	TRBJ1-5	TGTGCCAGCAGCTTCGACAGGGTGCAGCCCCAGCATTTT	CASSFDRVQPQHF
few	TRBD1	TRBV5-4	TRBJ1-2	TGTGCCAGCAGCTTGGCCGGGCAGGGGGCCTCAGGCTATGGCTACACCTTC	CASSLAGQGASGYGYTF
-	TRBD2	TRBV7-2	TRBJ2-5	TGTGCCAGCAGCCCCCCCGGGACTAGTCAAGAGACCCAGTACTTC	CASSPPGTSQETQYF
-	TRBD1	TRBV13	TRBJ2-7	TGTGCCAGCAGCTCGGACAGGGGGTACGAGCAGTACTTC	CASSSDRGYEQYF
-	-	TRBV5-1	TRBJ2-1	TGCGCCAGCAGCTTGGGGGGACTGTCCAAGATCTCCTACAATGAGCAGTTCTTC	CASSLGGLSKISYNEQFF
-	-	TRBV7-2	TRBJ1-1	TGTGCCAGCAGCTTAATTCCGGGAAGCGGTCACACTGAAGCTTTCTTT	CASSLIPGSGHTEAFF
-	-	TRBV29-1	TRBJ2-3	TGCAGCGTTGCCGGACAGATTAGCACAGATACGCAGTATTTT	CSVAGQISTDTQYF
-	TRBD1	TRBV30	TRBJ2-3	TGTGCCTGGAGATCAGGGGGCGTTGATACGCAGTATTTT	CAWRSGGVDTQYF
-	-	TRBV7-2	TRBJ1-2	TGTGCCAGCAGAAAACCAGGGGTTCCCTATGGCTACACCTTC	CASRKPGVPYGYTF
-	-	TRBV7-9	TRBJ1-2	TGTGCCAGCAGCTTAGAGGTCTACACCTTC	CASSLEVYTF
-	TRBD1	TRBV28	TRBJ2-1	TGTGCCAGCAGTTCCCGGGACAGGGGGGCCGATACTCAGTTCTTC	CASSSRDRGADTQFF
-	-	TRBV28	TRBJ1-2	TGTGCATCGGGGGGCTACACCTTC	CASGGYTF
few	-	TRBV23-1	TRBJ1-6	TGCGCCACCCAAAACTCCTATAATTCACCCCTCCACTTT	CATQNSYNSPLHF